This T cell receptor (beta chain) originates from a study of blood T cell repertoires in COVID-19. As for the study in general: Samples representing acute and convalescent COVID-19 were sourced from the United States, Italy and Spain.

The CDR3 runs 16 residues. Between the trimmed V and J ends, which lost 2 bases and 0 bases, there was a span of 13 bases. CDR1 is SGHRS and CDR2 is YFSETQ in the germline V gene. Sequencing used immunoSEQ multiplex PCR; TCRdb keeps in-frame clones, though not all of them. The top ten clones hold 5% to 6% of a sample with fewer than 150,000 clones, more than 85% of them seen once. The sequence derives from a human donor in a cohort sampled during active COVID-19. The sequenced sample was peripheral blood. The chain uses TRBV5-1 and TRBJ2-3; the D is unclear. CDR3 in amino acids: CASSFTPQPSTDTQYF. CDR3 in DNA: TGCGCCAGCAGCTTCACTCCCCAACCTAGCACAGATACGCAGTATTTT. Filled out from reference TRBV5-1 and TRBJ2-3, the complete variable domain reads KAGVTQTPRYLIKTRGQQVTLSCSPISGHRSVSWYQQTPGQGLQFLFEYFSETQRNKGNFPGRFSGRQFSNSRSEMNVSTLELGDSALYLCASSFTPQPSTDTQYFGPGTRLTVL.